What follows are 30 T cell receptor beta chains derived from one specimen sequenced in a study of spatial heterogeneity in lung cancer. Using its own MiXCR run on the 5' RACE reads, TCRdb lists one record per CDR3 protein. The sample yields approximately 8,000 distinct CDR3 sequences, around 8.5% seen once. Findings and limits, study-wide: The study found that expanded intratumoral alpha and beta TCR counts tracked tumor mutation counts.

Time point reported: sample taken at primary tumor resection. No cognate antigen is known for these TCRs. Here the sequenced sample was lung tumor tissue, taken at surgery. The receptors derive from a male donor with early-stage non-small cell lung cancer.

This clonotype is labeled medium-sized. The rearrangement uses TRBV2 and TRBJ2-7; D might be TRBD2 (6 bases). From germline, CDR1 is SNHLY and CDR2 FYNNEI. Trimming removed 1 base at V and 2 bases at J, with 12 bases between. The length of the CDR3 is 15 residues. This CDR3 is CASSEVRGGTYEQYF. Here the CDR3 DNA reads TGTGCCAGCAGTGAAGTAAGGGGAGGAACCTACGAGCAGTACTTC. Variable domain in full (rest from reference TRBV2 and TRBJ2-7): EPEVTQTPSHQVTQMGQEVILRCVPISNHLYFYWYRQILGQKVEFLVSFYNNEISEKSEIFDDQFSVERPDGSNFTLKIRSTKLEDSAMYFCASSEVRGGTYEQYFGPGTRLTVT.

By share, this clonotype counts as medium-sized (0.01 to 0.1%). The chain combines TRBV9 with TRBJ2-1; 7 bases are a match to TRBD2. Losses at the gene ends were 3 bases for V and 3 bases for J; bases not matched to a gene: 9. Germline CDR1 and CDR2: SGDLS and YYNGEE. This CDR3 is built from 16 residues. CDR3 nucleotides: TGTGCCAGCAGCGCGAGCGGGATCGCCCTCTACAATGAGCAGTTCTTC. Residues: CASSASGIALYNEQFF.

This clonotype occurred many times. V usage is TRBV7-8 and J usage is TRBJ2-1; D call uncertain. CDR1 and CDR2 from the germline V gene are SGHVS and FQNEAQ. The length of the CDR3 is 16 residues. The V gene lost 4 bases and the J gene lost 4 bases, with 17 bases spanning the gap. The CDR3 DNA reads as TGTGCCAGCAGCTACTTTTCCGGCGTCAAGTACAATGAGCAGTTCTTC. Protein: CASSYFSGVKYNEQFF.

In the case of this clonotype: A read error may explain this, as a much larger clone is one base away. The chain links TRBV29-1 to TRBJ1-5, with D hard to call. From germline, CDR1 is SQVTM and CDR2 ANQGSEA. The CDR3 has 12 amino acids. The CDR3 bases are TGCAGCGCCGGAAGTGGCAATCGGCCCCAGCATTTT. It encodes CSAGSGNRPQHF.

This clonotype was seen repeatedly, ten times or more. The gene calls are TRBV29-1 and TRBJ2-2; 8 nucleotides agree with TRBD1. CDR3 length: 17 residues. V was pared by 2 bases and J by 6 bases, with 14 bases of the junction left unmatched. Germline CDR1 and CDR2: SQVTM and ANQGSEA. In DNA form, the CDR3 reads TGCAGCGTTGAAAGTCTCTCTCGGACAGGGTACGCCGGGGAGCTGTTTTTT. Its protein is CSVESLSRTGYAGELFF.

This clonotype occurred a few times. CDR3 nucleotides: TGTGCCAGCACCTTGGTCAATCAGCCCCAGCATTTT. Protein: CASTLVNQPQHF. The chain combines TRBV28 with TRBJ1-5; D is undetermined. Germline V gene sequence: CDR1 MDHEN, CDR2 SYDVKM. The CDR3 has 12 residues. The ends were cut back, 7 bases at V and 3 bases at J, with 7 bases in the middle. The complete variable domain, with remaining parts taken from reference TRBV28 and TRBJ1-5, reads DVKVTQSSRYLVKRTGEKVFLECVQDMDHENMFWYRQDPGLGLRLIYFSYDVKMKEKGDIPEGYSVSREKKERFSLILESASTNQTSMYLCASTLVNQPQHFGDGTRLSIL.

This clonotype counts as medium-sized. The chain links TRBV19 to TRBJ2-7, with D possibly being TRBD1 (5 bases). Per the germline V gene, CDR1 is LNHDA and CDR2 is SQIVND (reference sequence). Trimming shortened V by 5 bases and J by 3 bases, and 14 bases separated the two germline ends. The CDR3 totals 14 residues. The CDR3 region has the DNA TGTGCCAGTAGTCCCGGAGCAGGGCTCTACGAGCAGTACTTC. This codes for CASSPGAGLYEQYF.

This clonotype occurred a few times. The genes are TRBV24-1 and TRBJ2-6, with no clear D. The length of the CDR3 is 12 residues. Germline V gene data show CDR1 as KGHDR and CDR2 as SFDVKD. Trimming pared 4 bases from V and 9 bases from J, leaving 6 bases between. The CDR3 loop reads CATSDGVNVLTF. The CDR3 bases are TGTGCCACCAGTGACGGTGTCAACGTCCTGACTTTC.

This clonotype is deemed medium-sized. The genes are TRBV3-1 and TRBJ2-2; 7 positions match TRBD1. CDR1 and CDR2 from the germline V gene are LGHDT and YNNKEL (reference sequence). V shed 6 bases, J shed 1 base, and the junction held 2 bases outside the gene matches. This CDR3 spans 14 amino acids. Here the CDR3 DNA reads TGTGCCAGCAGTCGACAGGGGAACACCGGGGAGCTGTTTTTT. Its protein product is CASSRQGNTGELFF.

By share, this clonotype ranks as medium-sized (0.01 to 0.1%). The V call is TRBV12-3 or TRBV12-4, the J call TRBJ1-5; 7 nucleotides align to TRBD1. The CDR3 runs to 15 residues. J lost 6 bases, V lost 6 bases, and 11 bases had no gene match. The CDR3: CASSSLQTGIQPQHF. Written as DNA, the CDR3 is TGTGCCAGCAGCTCCCTCCAGACAGGGATTCAGCCCCAGCATTTT.

This clonotype counts as medium-sized (0.01 to 0.1%). The rearrangement joins TRBV20-1 to TRBJ1-6; the D gene is possibly TRBD1 (6 bases). The CDR3 spans 14 residues. With 1 base removed from V and 12 bases from J, the gap between germline ends came to 16 bases. Germline V CDR1 and CDR2: DFQATT, SNEGSKA (reference sequence). CDR3 sequence: CSARGTEGRGPLHF. For the CDR3, the DNA is TGCAGTGCTAGAGGGACAGAAGGGAGAGGACCCCTCCACTTT.

There are a few counts of this clonotype. The V and J genes are TRBV3-1 and TRBJ1-1; tentatively, D is TRBD1 (5 bases). Germline V lookup: CDR1 LGHDT, CDR2 YNNKEL (reference sequence). This CDR3 comprises 12 residues. Trimming cost V 7 bases and J 6 bases, with 12 bases left between them. DNA for the CDR3: TGTGCCAGCAAGGAGTGGGGCTCTGAAGCTTTCTTT. It translates to CASKEWGSEAFF. Complete variable domain (other parts from reference TRBV3-1 and TRBJ1-1): DTAVSQTPKYLVTQMGNDKSIKCEQNLGHDTMYWYKQDSKKFLKIMFSYNNKELIINETVPNRFSPKSPDKAHLNLHINSLELGDSAVYFCASKEWGSEAFFGQGTRLTVV.

The genes are TRBV20-1 and TRBJ2-7; 7 bases agree with TRBD1. The CDR3 contains 14 residues. Per the germline V gene, CDR1 is DFQATT and CDR2 is SNEGSKA (reference sequence). V gave up 6 bases and J gave up 0 bases; unmatched junction bases: 8. The CDR3 nucleotides read TGCAGTGCCGTGGACAGGCAGAGCTCCTACGAGCAGTACTTC. Translating gives CSAVDRQSSYEQYF.

This clonotype has at least ten counts. The chain combines TRBV6-1 with TRBJ2-1, with D maybe TRBD2 (6 bases). The CDR3 length is 14 residues. Trimming cost V 8 bases and J 1 base, with 12 bases left between them. Germline V gene lookup returns CDR1 MNHNS and CDR2 SASEGT. CDR3 loop: CASGTSWSYNEQFF. Here the CDR3 DNA reads TGTGCCAGCGGTACTAGCTGGTCCTACAATGAGCAGTTCTTC.

In its sample, this clonotype is medium-sized. V and J are TRBV24-1 and TRBJ2-2, with TRBD2 matching over 11 bases. Per the germline V gene, CDR1 is KGHDR and CDR2 is SFDVKD. The J segment lost 1 base and the V segment lost 3 bases, leaving 6 bases of the junction unmatched. The CDR3 runs to 18 residues. CDR3 bases: TGTGCCACCAGTGATCCGGGACTAGCGGAGATGAACACCGGGGAGCTGTTTTTT. It is translated as CATSDPGLAEMNTGELFF.

This clonotype was seen a handful of times. The chain carries TRBV19 and TRBJ2-5; D unresolved. The CDR3 consists of 18 residues. In germline, CDR1 is LNHDA, CDR2 SQIVND (reference sequence). The V and J ends lost 0 bases and 5 bases respectively, with 22 bases between them. The DNA for the CDR3 is TGTGCCAGTAGTATAGATTTAAGGAGCCCAGCTTTTGCGGAGACCCAGTACTTC. It is translated as CASSIDLRSPAFAETQYF.

This clonotype is medium-sized within its sample. CDR3 coding DNA: TGCAGCGTTGAGTGGCAGGGCACAGATACGCAGTATTTT. Translated: CSVEWQGTDTQYF. J is TRBJ2-3 and V is TRBV29-1; no firm D call. The V gene lost 3 bases and the J gene lost 1 base, with 8 bases spanning the gap. The CDR3 extends over 13 amino acids. Germline V lookup: CDR1 SQVTM, CDR2 ANQGSEA.

This clonotype is labeled as medium-sized. The chain joins TRBV5-6 to TRBJ1-2; 8 bases map to TRBD1. Trimming took 0 bases from V and 6 from J; bases not matched to a gene: 4. Per the germline V gene, CDR1 is SGHDT and CDR2 is YYEEEE. CDR3 length: 14 residues. CDR3 in amino acids: CASSLVDRDHGYTF. Here the CDR3 DNA reads TGTGCCAGCAGCTTGGTGGACAGGGACCATGGCTACACCTTC.

This clonotype was seen repeatedly, ten times or more. The chain joins TRBV11-1 to TRBJ2-7; 10 bases are shared with TRBD2. V shed 2 bases and J 3 bases; nucleotides not matched to a gene: 10. This CDR3 region has 17 residues. Per germline, CDR1 SGHAT and CDR2 FQDESV (reference sequence). CDR3 sequence (DNA): TGTGCCAGCAGCTTAATACCAGCGGGAGGGCCTCTCTACGAGCAGTACTTC. Translated, it gives CASSLIPAGGPLYEQYF.

This clonotype is medium-sized (0.01 to 0.1%) within its sample. The gene calls are TRBV20-1 and TRBJ2-7; D gene ambiguous. The CDR3 is made up of 12 amino acids. V was pared by 6 bases and J by 1 base, with 10 bases between. The germline CDR1 and CDR2 sequences are DFQATT and SNEGSKA (reference sequence). The CDR3 spells CSAYDGSYEQYF. The DNA for the CDR3 is TGCAGTGCGTATGACGGGTCCTACGAGCAGTACTTC.

This clonotype was seen ten or more times. CDR3 DNA sequence: TGTGCCAGCAGCAACCGGGACAGGGGGATTCAGCCCCAGCATTTT. Protein: CASSNRDRGIQPQHF. V is TRBV7-2 and J is TRBJ1-5; 11 bases agree with TRBD1. CDR3 length equals 15 residues. With V trimmed by 5 bases and J by 6 bases, 6 bases remained unmatched. Germline-derived CDR1 and CDR2 are SGHTA and FQGNSA.

This clonotype is termed medium-sized. The chain employs TRBV27 and TRBJ1-5, with unresolved D. The CDR3 length is 13 residues. Trimming shortened V by 2 bases and J by 3 bases, and 5 bases separated the two germline ends. Germline V lookup: CDR1 MNHEY, CDR2 SMNVEV (reference sequence). CDR3 in amino acids: CASSLNDNQPQHF. The CDR3 bases are TGTGCCAGCAGTTTAAATGACAATCAGCCCCAGCATTTT.

Sample share makes this clonotype medium-sized. The chain joins TRBV5-1 to TRBJ1-2, with unresolved D. V gave up 0 bases and J gave up 6 bases, with 12 bases separating them. The CDR3 is made up of 14 amino acids. The germline V gene encodes CDR1 SGHRS and CDR2 YFSETQ. CDR3 nucleotide sequence: TGCGCCAGCAGCTTGGGCCAGGAGACCGATGGCTACACCTTC. Translating gives CASSLGQETDGYTF.

This clonotype occurred many times. This chain joins TRBV7-2 and TRBJ1-4, with TRBD1 matching 10 bases. CDR1 and CDR2 (germline): SGHTA, FQGNSA. The CDR3 loop spans 13 amino acids. J was trimmed by 8 bases and V by 5 bases; bases with no gene match: 2. As DNA, the CDR3 is TGTGCCAGCAGCGACAGGGGGCGGGAAAAACTGTTTTTT. It translates to CASSDRGREKLFF.

This clonotype was seen ten or more times. The chain joins TRBV4-1 to TRBJ2-7, with TRBD2 matching over 8 bases. Germline V gene data show CDR1 as MGHRA and CDR2 as YSYEKL. With 0 bases clipped from V and 5 bases from J, the junction kept 6 bases outside the gene matches. This CDR3 is 15 amino acids long. Here the CDR3 reads CASSQEERERDEQYF. CDR3 coding DNA: TGCGCCAGCAGCCAAGAGGAGCGGGAGAGGGACGAGCAGTACTTC.

By its share, this clonotype is medium-sized. The chain employs TRBV6-5 and TRBJ2-7, with TRBD2 identical over 9 bases. The CDR3 length is 14 residues. In germline, CDR1 is MNHEY, CDR2 SVGAGI. V dropped 4 bases and J dropped 6; count of bases not matched to a gene: 7. In DNA, the CDR3 is TGTGCCAGCAGTTTTCAGCGGGGGGCACTCGAGCAGTACTTC. Amino acid sequence: CASSFQRGALEQYF.

There are many counts of this clonotype. This sequence joins TRBV6-5 and TRBJ2-6, with D possibly being TRBD1 or TRBD2 (7 bases each). The CDR3 is 15 amino acids. Per germline, CDR1 MNHEY and CDR2 SVGAGI. The V end was cut by 6 bases, the J end by 2 bases, with 11 bases between. For the CDR3, the DNA is TGTGCCAGCAGCAGCGGGACAGCTGGGGCCAACGTCCTGACTTTC. This gives the protein CASSSGTAGANVLTF.

In this sample, this clonotype is medium-sized. The J gene is TRBJ2-2, the V gene TRBV18; TRBD2 matches at 10 bases. V was pared by 0 bases and J by 8 bases, with 6 bases of the junction left unmatched. The CDR3 is made up of 16 amino acids. The germline V gene has CDR1 KGHSH and CDR2 LQKENI. DNA for the CDR3: TGTGCCAGCTCACCACCGAACCTAGCGGGAGAAGGGGAGCTGTTTTTT. The encoded protein is CASSPPNLAGEGELFF.

The chain has TRBV3-1 and TRBJ2-6; weak D call: TRBD2 (6 bases). Trimming stripped 4 bases from V and 0 bases from J, with 13 bases between. The V gene's germline CDR1 is LGHDT and CDR2 YNNKEL (reference sequence). The CDR3 contains 17 residues. CDR3 nucleotides: TGTGCCAGCAGCCCGGACGGGGGTAGCTCTGGGGCCAACGTCCTGACTTTC. Translation gives CASSPDGGSSGANVLTF.

This clonotype was counted a few times. The rearrangement joins TRBV28 to TRBJ2-3; weak D call: TRBD2 (6 bases). The germline V gene encodes CDR1 MDHEN and CDR2 SYDVKM. This CDR3 is 15 amino acids long. Trimming removed 6 bases at V and 1 base at J, with 14 bases between. This CDR3 is CASRPSGSRTDTQYF. The CDR3 DNA follows: TGTGCCAGCAGGCCGAGCGGGTCCCGCACAGATACGCAGTATTTT.